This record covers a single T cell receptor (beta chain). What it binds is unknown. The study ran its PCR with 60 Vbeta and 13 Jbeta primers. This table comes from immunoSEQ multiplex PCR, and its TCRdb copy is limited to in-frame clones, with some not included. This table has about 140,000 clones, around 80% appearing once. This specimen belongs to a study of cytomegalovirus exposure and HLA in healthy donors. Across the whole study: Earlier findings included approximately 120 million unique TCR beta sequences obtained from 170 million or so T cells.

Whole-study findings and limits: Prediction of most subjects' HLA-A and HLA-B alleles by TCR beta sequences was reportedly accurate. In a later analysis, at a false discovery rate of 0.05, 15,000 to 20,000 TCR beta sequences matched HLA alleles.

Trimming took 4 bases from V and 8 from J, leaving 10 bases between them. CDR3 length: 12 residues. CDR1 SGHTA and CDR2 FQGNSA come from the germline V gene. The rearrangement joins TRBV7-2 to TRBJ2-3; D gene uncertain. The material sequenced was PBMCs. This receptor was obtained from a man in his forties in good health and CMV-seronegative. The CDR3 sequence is CASSYELGTQYF. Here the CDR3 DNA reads TGTGCCAGCAGCTACGAGCTCGGTACGCAGTATTTT.